This entry concerns a single T cell receptor beta chain. The antigen remains unidentified. Germline CDR1 and CDR2: DFQATT and SNEGSKA (reference sequence). This CDR3 has 11 residues. Trimming stripped 6 bases from V and 5 bases from J, with 9 bases between. The data stem from a study of CD8+ T cells in alopecia areata. Treatment here: oral pan-JAK inhibitor, 5-10 mg twice daily. The study, taken as a whole, reports: Resident alphabeta T-cell populations of normal skin are likewise subject to sequencing in scalp samples.

TCR sequencing used cDNA made by reverse transcription of extracted RNA. The assay was immunoSEQ multiplex PCR, and TCRdb's table has in-frame clones only and misses some. The top ten hold roughly 1.3% of the sample, which has 150,000 to 200,000 clones, roughly 60% seen once. The source is a human donor with alopecia areata. Here the sequenced sample was CD4+ T cells sorted from blood, taken around week 50, from a patient treated with tofacitinib. The V gene is TRBV20-1, the J gene TRBJ2-3; D call uncertain. The CDR3 sequence: CSALVRDTQYF. The CDR3 DNA is TGCAGTGCGCTGGTCCGAGATACGCAGTATTTT.